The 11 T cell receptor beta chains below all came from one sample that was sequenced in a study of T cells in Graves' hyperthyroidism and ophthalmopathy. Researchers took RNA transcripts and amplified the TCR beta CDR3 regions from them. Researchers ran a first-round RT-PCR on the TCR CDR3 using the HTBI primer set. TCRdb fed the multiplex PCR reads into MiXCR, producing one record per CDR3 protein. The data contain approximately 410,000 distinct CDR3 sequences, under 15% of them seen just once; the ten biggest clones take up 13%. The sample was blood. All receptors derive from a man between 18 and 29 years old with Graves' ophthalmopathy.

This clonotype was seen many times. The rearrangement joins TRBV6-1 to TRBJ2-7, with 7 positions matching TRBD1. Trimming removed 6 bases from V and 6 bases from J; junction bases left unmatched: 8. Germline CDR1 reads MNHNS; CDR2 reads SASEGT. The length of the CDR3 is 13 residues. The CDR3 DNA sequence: TGTGCCAGCAGGGGACAGAGTCCTACCGAGCAGTACTTC. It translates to CASRGQSPTEQYF.

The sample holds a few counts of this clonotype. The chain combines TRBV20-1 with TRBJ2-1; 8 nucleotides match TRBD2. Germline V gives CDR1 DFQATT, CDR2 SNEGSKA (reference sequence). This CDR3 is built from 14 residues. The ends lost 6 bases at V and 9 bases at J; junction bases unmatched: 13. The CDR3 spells CSAASSGPQGEQFF. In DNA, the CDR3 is TGCAGTGCGGCCTCTAGCGGGCCCCAAGGTGAGCAGTTCTTC.

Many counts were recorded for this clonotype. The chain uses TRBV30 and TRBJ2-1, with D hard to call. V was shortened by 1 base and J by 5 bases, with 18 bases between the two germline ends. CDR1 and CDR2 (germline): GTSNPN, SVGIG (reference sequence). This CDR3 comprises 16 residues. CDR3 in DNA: TGTGCCTGGAGTGACGGTGGGTTACAATACGACAATGAGCAGTTCTTC. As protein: CAWSDGGLQYDNEQFF.

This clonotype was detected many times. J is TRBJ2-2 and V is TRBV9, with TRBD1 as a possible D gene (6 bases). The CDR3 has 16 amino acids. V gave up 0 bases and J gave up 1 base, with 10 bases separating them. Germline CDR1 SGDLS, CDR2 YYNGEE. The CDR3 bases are TGTGCCAGCAGCGTAGCTAGCAGGGGGAACACCGGGGAGCTGTTTTTT. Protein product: CASSVASRGNTGELFF.

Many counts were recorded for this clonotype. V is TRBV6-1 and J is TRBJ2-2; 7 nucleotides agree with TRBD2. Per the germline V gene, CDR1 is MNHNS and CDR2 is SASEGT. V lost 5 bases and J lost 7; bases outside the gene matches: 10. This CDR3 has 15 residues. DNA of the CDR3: TGTGCCAGCAGTCCCTGGGGGGGTATAGGCGGGGAGCTGTTTTTT. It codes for CASSPWGGIGGELFF.

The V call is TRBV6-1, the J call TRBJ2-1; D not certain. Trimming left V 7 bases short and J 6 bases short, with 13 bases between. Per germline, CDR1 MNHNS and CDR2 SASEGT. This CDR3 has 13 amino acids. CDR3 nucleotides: TGTGCCAGCATCGGATACGGCGGCAATGAGCAGTTCTTC. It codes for CASIGYGGNEQFF.

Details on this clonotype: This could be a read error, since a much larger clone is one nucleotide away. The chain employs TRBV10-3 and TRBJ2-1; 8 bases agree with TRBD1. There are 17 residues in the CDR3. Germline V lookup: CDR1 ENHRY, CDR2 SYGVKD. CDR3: CAISGGNDRGGYNGQFF. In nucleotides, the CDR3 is TGTGCCATCAGTGGGGGGAACGACAGGGGAGGTTACAATGGGCAGTTCTTC.

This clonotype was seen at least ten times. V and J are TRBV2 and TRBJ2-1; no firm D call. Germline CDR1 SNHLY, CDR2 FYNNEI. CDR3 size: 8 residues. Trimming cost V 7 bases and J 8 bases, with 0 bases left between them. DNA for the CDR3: TGTGCCAGCAATGAGCAGTTCTTC. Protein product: CASNEQFF.

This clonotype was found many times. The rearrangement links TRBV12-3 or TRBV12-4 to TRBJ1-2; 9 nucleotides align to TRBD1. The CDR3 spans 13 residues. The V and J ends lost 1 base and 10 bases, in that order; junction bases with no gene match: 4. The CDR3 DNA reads TGTGCCAGCAGTTTAGTGGGACAGGGTTCCTACACCTTC. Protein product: CASSLVGQGSYTF.

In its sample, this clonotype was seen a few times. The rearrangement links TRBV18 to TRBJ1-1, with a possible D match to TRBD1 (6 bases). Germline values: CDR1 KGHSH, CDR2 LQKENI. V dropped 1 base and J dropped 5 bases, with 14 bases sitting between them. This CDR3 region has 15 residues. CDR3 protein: CASSPQPLGATEAFF. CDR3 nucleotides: TGTGCCAGCTCACCACAGCCGTTGGGGGCAACTGAAGCTTTCTTT.

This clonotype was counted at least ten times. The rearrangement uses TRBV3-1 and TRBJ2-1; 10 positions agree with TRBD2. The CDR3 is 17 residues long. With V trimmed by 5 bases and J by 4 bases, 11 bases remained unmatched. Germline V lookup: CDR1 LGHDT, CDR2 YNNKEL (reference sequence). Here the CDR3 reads CASSEAGGHLLYNEQFF. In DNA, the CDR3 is TGTGCCAGCAGCGAAGCGGGAGGGCATTTATTATACAATGAGCAGTTCTTC.